One and the same sample provided the 6 T cell receptor beta chains below, sequenced in a study of control samples from healthy donors and cancer patients. Assay: immunoSEQ multiplex PCR; the TCRdb copy retains only in-frame clones and omits some. Here the sample spans around 170,000 clones, around 88% being singletons. The sequencing input was blood. The receptors were gathered from a woman younger than 45 in good health.

The genes are TRBV9 and TRBJ2-5, with D perhaps TRBD2 (6 bases). V lost 4 bases and J 5 bases, leaving 12 bases between the germline ends. Germline CDR1 and CDR2: SGDLS and YYNGEE. CDR3 size: 13 residues. The DNA of the CDR3 is TGTGCCAGCAGCTCGGGACTTAGGGAGACCCAGTACTTC. Amino acids: CASSSGLRETQYF.

This chain connects TRBV20-1 to TRBJ2-1; maybe TRBD1 (5 bases). The V end was cut by 1 base, the J end by 10 bases, with 8 bases between. CDR1 DFQATT and CDR2 SNEGSKA come from the germline V gene (reference sequence). The CDR3 consists of 11 residues. The CDR3 DNA reads as TGCAGTGCTAGAGGGGGCCTAGAGCAGTTCTTC. Its translation: CSARGGLEQFF.

The chain is built from TRBV3-1 (or the pseudogene TRBV3-2) and TRBJ1-6; no definite D call. V was trimmed by 1 base and J by 9 bases, leaving 7 bases between them. Germline lookup yields CDR1 LGHDT and CDR2 YNNKEL (reference sequence). The CDR3 totals 13 residues. The CDR3 here is CASSQASGSPLHF. Written as DNA, the CDR3 is TGTGCCAGCAGCCAAGCCTCCGGTTCACCCCTCCACTTT.

The chain combines TRBV18 with TRBJ2-7; 9 nucleotides match TRBD1. Trimming at V came to 6 bases and at J to 3 bases, leaving 9 bases not matched to a gene. Germline V gene sequence: CDR1 KGHSH, CDR2 LQKENI. The CDR3 totals 15 residues. DNA of the CDR3: TGTGCCAGCTCTGCCGGGACAGGGCAAAACTACGAGCAGTACTTC. As protein: CASSAGTGQNYEQYF. Supplemented by reference TRBV18 and TRBJ2-7, the full variable domain reads NAGVMQNPRHLVRRRGQEARLRCSPMKGHSHVYWYRQLPEEGLKFMVYLQKENIIDESGMPKERFSAEFPKEGPSILRIQQVVRGDSAAYFCASSAGTGQNYEQYFGPGTRLTVT.

J is TRBJ2-1 and V is TRBV10-3; 12 bases map to TRBD2. Unmatched junction bases numbered 5, after V lost 2 bases and J lost 6 bases. CDR3 length: 16 amino acids. CDR1 is ENHRY and CDR2 is SYGVKD in the germline V gene. CDR3 nucleotides: TGTGCCATCAGTGAGCCGACTAGCGGGAGACGCAATGAGCAGTTCTTC. Amino acids: CAISEPTSGRRNEQFF.

The chain is built from TRBV29-1 and TRBJ2-7, with 10 bases matching TRBD1. Germline loops: CDR1 SQVTM, CDR2 ANQGSEA. The CDR3 extends over 15 amino acids. V trimming: 6 bases; J trimming: 4 bases; junction bases outside the gene matches: 12. CDR3 DNA sequence: TGCAGCGTCCTACGATCGGGACAGGGGATATACGAGCAGTACTTC. Residues: CSVLRSGQGIYEQYF.